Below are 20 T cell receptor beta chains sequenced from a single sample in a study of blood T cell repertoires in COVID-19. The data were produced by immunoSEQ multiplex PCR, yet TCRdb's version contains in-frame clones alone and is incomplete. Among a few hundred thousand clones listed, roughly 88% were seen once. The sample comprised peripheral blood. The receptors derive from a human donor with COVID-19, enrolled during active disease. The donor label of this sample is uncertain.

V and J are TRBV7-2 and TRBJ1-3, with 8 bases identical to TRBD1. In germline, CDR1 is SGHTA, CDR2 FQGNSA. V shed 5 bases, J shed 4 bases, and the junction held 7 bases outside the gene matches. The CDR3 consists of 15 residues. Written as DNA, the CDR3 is TGTGCCAGCAGCACCCGGACAGGGCACGGAAACACCATATATTTT. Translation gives CASSTRTGHGNTIYF.

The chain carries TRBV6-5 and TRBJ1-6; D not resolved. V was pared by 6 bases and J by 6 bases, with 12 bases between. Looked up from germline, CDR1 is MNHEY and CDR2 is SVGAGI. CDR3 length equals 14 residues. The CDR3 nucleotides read TGTGCCAGCAGCCCGGTTTCCACTAATTCACCCCTCCACTTT. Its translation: CASSPVSTNSPLHF.

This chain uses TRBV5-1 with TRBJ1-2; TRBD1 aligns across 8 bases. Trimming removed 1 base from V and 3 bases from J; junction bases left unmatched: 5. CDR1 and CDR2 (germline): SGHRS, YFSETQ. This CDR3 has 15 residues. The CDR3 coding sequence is TGCGCCAGCAGCTTGCCTCTGACAGGGGACTATGGCTACACCTTC. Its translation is CASSLPLTGDYGYTF.

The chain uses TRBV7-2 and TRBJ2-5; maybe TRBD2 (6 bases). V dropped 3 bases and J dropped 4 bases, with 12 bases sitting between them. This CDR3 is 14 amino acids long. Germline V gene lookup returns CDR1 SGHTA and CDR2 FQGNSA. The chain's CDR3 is CASSLMASAETQYF. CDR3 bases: TGTGCCAGCAGCTTGATGGCTAGCGCAGAGACCCAGTACTTC.

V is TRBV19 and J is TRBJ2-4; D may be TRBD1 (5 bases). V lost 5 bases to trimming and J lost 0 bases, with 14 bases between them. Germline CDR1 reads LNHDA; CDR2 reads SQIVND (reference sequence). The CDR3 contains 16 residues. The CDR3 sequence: CASSDRFVLAKNIQYF. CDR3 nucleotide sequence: TGTGCCAGTAGTGACAGATTTGTTCTAGCCAAAAACATTCAGTACTTC.

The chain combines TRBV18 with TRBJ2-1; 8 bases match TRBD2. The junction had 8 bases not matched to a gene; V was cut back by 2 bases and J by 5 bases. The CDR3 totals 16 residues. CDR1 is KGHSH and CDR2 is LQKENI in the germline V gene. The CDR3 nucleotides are TGTGCCAGCTCACCAGGGCGAAGCGGGAGTCACAATGAGCAGTTCTTC. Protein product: CASSPGRSGSHNEQFF.

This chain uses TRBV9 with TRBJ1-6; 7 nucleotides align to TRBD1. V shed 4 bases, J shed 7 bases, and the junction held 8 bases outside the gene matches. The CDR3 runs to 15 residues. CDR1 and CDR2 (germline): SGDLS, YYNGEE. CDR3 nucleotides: TGTGCCAGCAGCTTTCAACCGGGACAGAATTCACCCCTCCACTTT. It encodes CASSFQPGQNSPLHF. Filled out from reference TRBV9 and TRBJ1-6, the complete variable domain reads DSGVTQTPKHLITATGQRVTLRCSPRSGDLSVYWYQQSLDQGLQFLIQYYNGEERAKGNILERFSAQQFPDLHSELNLSSLELGDSALYFCASSFQPGQNSPLHFGNGTRLTVT.

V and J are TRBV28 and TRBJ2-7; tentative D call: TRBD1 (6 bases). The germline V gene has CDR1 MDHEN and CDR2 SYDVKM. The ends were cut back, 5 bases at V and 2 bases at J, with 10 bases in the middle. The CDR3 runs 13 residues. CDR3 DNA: TGTGCCAGCAGTAAACAGGGACCCTACGAGCAGTACTTC. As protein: CASSKQGPYEQYF.

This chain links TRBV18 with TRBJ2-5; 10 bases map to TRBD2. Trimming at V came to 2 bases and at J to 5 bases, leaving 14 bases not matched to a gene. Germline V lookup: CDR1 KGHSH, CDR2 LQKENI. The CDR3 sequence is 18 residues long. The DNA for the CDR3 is TGTGCCAGCTCACCAGGTATAATGGCTAGCGGGAGTGTGGAGACCCAGTACTTC. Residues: CASSPGIMASGSVETQYF. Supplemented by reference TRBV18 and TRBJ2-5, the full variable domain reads NAGVMQNPRHLVRRRGQEARLRCSPMKGHSHVYWYRQLPEEGLKFMVYLQKENIIDESGMPKERFSAEFPKEGPSILRIQQVVRGDSAAYFCASSPGIMASGSVETQYFGPGTRLLVL.

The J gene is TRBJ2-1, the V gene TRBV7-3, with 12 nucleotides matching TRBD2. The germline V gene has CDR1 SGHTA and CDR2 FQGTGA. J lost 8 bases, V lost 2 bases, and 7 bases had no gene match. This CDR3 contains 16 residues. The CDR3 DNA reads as TGTGCCAGCAGCTTAGGGCTAGCGGGAGGGCCGCATGAGCAGTTCTTC. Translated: CASSLGLAGGPHEQFF.

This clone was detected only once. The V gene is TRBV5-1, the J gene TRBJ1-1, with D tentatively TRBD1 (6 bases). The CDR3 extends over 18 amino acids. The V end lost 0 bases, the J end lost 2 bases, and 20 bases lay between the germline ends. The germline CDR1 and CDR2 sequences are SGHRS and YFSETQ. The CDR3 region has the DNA TGCGCCAGCAGCTTGGTTAGGGGGACATATGGTAGTAACACTGAAGCTTTCTTT. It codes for CASSLVRGTYGSNTEAFF.

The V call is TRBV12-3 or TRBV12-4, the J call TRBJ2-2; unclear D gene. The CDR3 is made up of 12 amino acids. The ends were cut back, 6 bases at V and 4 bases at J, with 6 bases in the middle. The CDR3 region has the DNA TGTGCCAGCAGGTCTGTCACCGGGGAGCTGTTTTTT. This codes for CASRSVTGELFF.

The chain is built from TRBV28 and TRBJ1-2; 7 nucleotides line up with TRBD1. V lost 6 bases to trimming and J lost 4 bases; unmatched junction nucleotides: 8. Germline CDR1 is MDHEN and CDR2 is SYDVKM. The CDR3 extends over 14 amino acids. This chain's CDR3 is CASREGQSGYGYTF. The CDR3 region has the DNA TGTGCCAGCAGAGAGGGACAGAGCGGCTATGGCTACACCTTC.

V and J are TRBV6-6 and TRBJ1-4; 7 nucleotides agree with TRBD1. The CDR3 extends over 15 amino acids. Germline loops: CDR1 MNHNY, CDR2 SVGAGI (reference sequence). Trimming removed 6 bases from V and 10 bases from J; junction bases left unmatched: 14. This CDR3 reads CASSPTGAGIGKLFF. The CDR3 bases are TGTGCCAGCAGCCCAACAGGGGCGGGAATTGGAAAACTGTTTTTT.

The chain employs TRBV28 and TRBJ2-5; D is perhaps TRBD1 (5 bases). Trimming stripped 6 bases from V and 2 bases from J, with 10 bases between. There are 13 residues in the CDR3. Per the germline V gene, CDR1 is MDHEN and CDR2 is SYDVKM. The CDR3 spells CASRAGPQETQYF. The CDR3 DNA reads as TGTGCCAGCAGGGCAGGGCCTCAAGAGACCCAGTACTTC. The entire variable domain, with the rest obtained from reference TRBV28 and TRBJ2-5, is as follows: DVKVTQSSRYLVKRTGEKVFLECVQDMDHENMFWYRQDPGLGLRLIYFSYDVKMKEKGDIPEGYSVSREKKERFSLILESASTNQTSMYLCASRAGPQETQYFGPGTRLLVL.

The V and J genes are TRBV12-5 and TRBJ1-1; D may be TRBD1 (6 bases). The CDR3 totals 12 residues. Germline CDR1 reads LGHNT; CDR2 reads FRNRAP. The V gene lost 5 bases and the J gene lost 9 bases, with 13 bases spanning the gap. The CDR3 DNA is TGTGCTAGTGGTGCACAGGACAGCCAAGCTTTCTTT. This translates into CASGAQDSQAFF. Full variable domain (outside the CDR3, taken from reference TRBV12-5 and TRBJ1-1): DARVTQTPRHKVTEMGQEVTMRCQPILGHNTVFWYRQTMMQGLELLAYFRNRAPLDDSGMPKDRFSAEMPDATLATLKIQPSEPRDSAVYFCASGAQDSQAFFGQGTRLTVV.

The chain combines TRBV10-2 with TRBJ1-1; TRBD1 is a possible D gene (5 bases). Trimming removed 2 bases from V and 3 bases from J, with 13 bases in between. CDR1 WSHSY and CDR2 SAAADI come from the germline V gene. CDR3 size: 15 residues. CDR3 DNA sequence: TGCGCCAGCAGTGAGATGTTAGGGGTGTACACTGAAGCTTTCTTT. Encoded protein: CASSEMLGVYTEAFF.

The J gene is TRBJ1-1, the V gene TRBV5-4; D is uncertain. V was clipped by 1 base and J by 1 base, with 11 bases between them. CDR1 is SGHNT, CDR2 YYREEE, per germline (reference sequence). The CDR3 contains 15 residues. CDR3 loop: CASSLSRRGNTEAFF. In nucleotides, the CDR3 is TGTGCCAGCAGCTTGTCCAGGCGGGGGAACACTGAAGCTTTCTTT.

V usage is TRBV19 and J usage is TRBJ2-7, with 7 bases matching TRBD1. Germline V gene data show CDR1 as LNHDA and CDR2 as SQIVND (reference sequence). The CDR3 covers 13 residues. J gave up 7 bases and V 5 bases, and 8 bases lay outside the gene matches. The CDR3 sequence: CASSSDRAREQYF. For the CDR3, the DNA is TGTGCCAGTAGTTCCGACAGGGCCAGAGAGCAGTACTTC.

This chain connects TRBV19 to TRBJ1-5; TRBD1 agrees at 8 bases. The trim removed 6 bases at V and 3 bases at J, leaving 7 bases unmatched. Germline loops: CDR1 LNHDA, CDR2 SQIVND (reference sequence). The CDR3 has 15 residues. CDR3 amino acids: CASSNDRGHNQPQHF. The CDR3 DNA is TGTGCCAGTAGCAACGACAGGGGACACAATCAGCCCCAGCATTTT.